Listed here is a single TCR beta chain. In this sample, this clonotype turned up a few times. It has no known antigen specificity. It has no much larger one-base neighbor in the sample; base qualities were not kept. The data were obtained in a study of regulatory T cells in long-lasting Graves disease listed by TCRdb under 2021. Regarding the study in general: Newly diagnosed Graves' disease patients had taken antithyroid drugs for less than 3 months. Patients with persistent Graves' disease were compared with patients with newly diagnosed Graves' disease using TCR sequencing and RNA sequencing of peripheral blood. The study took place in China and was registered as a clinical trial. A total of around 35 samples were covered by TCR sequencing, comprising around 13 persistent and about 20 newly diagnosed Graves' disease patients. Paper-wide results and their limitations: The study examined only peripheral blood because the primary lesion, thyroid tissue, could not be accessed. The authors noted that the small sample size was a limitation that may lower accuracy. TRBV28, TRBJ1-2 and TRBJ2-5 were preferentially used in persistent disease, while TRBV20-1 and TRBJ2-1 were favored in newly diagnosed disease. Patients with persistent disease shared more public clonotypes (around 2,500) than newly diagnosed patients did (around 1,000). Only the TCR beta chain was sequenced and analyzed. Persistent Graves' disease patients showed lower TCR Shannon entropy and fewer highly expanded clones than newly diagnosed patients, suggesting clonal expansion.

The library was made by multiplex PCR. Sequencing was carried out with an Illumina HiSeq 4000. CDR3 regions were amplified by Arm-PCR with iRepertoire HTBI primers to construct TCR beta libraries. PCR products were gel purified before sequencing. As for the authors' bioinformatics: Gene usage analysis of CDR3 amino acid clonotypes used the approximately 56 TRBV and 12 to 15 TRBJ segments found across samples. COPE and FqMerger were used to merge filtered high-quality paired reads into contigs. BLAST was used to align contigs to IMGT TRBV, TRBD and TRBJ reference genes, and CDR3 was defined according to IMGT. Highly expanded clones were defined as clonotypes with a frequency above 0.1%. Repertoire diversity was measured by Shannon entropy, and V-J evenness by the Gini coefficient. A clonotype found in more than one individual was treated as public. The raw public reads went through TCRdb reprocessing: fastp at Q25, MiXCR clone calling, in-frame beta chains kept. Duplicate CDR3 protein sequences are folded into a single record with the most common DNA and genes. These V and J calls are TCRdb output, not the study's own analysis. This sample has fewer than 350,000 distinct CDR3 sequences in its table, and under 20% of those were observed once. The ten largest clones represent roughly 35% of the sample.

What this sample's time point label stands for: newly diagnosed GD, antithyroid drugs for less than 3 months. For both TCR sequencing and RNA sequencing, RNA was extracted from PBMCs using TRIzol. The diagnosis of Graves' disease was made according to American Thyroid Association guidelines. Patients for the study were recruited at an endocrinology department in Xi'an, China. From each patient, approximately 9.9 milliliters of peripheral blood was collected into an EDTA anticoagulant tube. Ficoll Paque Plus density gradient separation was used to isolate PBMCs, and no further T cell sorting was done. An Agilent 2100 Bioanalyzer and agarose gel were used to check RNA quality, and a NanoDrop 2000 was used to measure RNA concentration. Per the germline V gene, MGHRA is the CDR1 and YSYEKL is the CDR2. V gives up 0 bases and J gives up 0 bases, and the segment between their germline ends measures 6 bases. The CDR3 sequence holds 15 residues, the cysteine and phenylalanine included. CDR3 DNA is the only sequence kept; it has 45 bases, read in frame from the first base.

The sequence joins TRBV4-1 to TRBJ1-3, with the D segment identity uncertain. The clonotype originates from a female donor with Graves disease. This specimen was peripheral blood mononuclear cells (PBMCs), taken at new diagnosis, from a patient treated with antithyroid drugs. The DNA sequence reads TGCGCCAGCAGCCAAGAGCCCAGCTCTGGAAACACCATATATTTT. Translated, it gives CASSQEPSSGNTIYF.